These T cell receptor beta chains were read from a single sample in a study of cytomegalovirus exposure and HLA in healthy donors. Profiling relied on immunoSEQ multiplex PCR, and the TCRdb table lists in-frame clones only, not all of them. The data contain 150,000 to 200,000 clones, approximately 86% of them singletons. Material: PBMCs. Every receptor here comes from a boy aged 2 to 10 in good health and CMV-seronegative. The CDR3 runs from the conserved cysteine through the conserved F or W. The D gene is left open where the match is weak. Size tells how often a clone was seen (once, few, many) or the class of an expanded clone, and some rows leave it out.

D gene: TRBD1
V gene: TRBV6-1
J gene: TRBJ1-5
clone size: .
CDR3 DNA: TGTGCCAGCAACCCGGACAGGGGCATCAATCAGCCCCAGCATTTT
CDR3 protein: CASNPDRGINQPQHF

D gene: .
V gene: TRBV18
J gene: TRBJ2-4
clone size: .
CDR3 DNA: TGTGCCAGCTCACCACCGTTAGAACGGGAGGCCAAAAACATTCAGTACTTC
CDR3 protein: CASSPPLEREAKNIQYF

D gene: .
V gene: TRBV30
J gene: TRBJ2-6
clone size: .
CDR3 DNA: TGTGCCTGGAGTTTGGTTTTCGCAGGCCACTCTGGGGCCAACGTCCTGACTTTC
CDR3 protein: CAWSLVFAGHSGANVLTF

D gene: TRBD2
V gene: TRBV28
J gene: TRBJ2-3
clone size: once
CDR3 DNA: TGTGCCAGCAGTTTAGTTAGCGGGAGGGCCTCAGATACGCAGTATTTT
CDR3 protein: CASSLVSGRASDTQYF

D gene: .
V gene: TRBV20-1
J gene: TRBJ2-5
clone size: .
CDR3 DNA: TGCAGTGCTAGAGTACGGGAGACCCAGTACTTC
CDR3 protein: CSARVRETQYF

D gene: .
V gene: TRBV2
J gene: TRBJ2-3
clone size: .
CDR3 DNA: TGTGCCAGCAGTGTGGAGAGGTCAGATACGCAGTATTTT
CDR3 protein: CASSVERSDTQYF

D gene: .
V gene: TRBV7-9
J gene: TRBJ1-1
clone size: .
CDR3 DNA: TGTGCCAGCAGCTTAGAGGCGGGGACTGAAGCTTTCTTT
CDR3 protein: CASSLEAGTEAFF

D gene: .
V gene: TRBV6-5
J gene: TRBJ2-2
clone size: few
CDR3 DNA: TGTGCCAGCAATCCGCGGAGGGGCCCCGGGGAGCTGTTTTTT
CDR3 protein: CASNPRRGPGELFF

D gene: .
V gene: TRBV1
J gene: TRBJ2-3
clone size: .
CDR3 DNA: TGCACCAGCAGCCAAGATCTAGCCGGGACTAGCGGGGGGCAAAGAGATACGCAGTATTTT
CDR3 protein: CTSSQDLAGTSGGQRDTQYF

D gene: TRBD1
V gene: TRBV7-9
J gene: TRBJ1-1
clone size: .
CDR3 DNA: TGTGCCAGCAGCTTAGCAACAGGGGGTGGAGAAGCTTTCTTT
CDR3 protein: CASSLATGGGEAFF

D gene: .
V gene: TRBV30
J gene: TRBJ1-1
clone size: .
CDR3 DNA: TGTGCCTGGAGTGCCGCAGACAGGATCCGCACTGAAGCTTTCTTT
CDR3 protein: CAWSAADRIRTEAFF

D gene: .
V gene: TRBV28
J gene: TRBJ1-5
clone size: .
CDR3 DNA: TGTGCCAGCAGTCGCCCACTGGCAGGCAGTAGGAGGGAAAGCAATCAGCCCCAGCATTTT
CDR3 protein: CASSRPLAGSRRESNQPQHF

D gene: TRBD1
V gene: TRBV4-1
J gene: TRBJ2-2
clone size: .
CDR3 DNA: TGCGCCAGCAGCCAAGTTCCCCCAGGGGGCGGCGGGGAGCTGTTTTTT
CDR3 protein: CASSQVPPGGGGELFF

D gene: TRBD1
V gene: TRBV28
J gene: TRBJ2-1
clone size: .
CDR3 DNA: TGTGCCAGCAGTTACGTTCTGGGGACAGGCTACAATGAGCAGTTCTTC
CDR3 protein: CASSYVLGTGYNEQFF

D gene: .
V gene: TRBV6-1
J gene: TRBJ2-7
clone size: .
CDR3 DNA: TGTGCCAGCAGTAGGGACTTCGCCTACGAGCAGTACTTC
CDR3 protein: CASSRDFAYEQYF

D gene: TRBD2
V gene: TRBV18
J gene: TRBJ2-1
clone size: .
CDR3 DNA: TGTGCCAGCTCATCTTCCGGGGAGGGGGAGCAGTTCTTC
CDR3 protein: CASSSSGEGEQFF

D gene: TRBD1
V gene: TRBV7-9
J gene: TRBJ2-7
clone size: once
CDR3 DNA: TGTGCCAGCAGCTACGACAGGGACGAGCAGTACTTC
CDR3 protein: CASSYDRDEQYF

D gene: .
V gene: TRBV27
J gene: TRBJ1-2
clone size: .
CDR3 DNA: TGTGCCAGCAGTGACACCTATGGCTACACCTTC
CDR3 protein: CASSDTYGYTF

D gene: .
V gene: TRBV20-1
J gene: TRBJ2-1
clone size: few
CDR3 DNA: TGCAGTGCTAGTAGCGACAATGAGCAGTTCTTC
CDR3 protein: CSASSDNEQFF

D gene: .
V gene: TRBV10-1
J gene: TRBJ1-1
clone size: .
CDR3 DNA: TGCGCCAGCAGTAGCGACTTCGGGGTTGAAGCTTTCTTT
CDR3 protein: CASSSDFGVEAFF

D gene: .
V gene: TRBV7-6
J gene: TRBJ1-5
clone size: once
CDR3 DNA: TGTGCCAGCAGCTTAGGAGGGGGAGATCAGCCCCAGCATTTT
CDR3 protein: CASSLGGGDQPQHF

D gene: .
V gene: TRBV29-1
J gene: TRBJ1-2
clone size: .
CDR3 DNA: TGCAGCGTTGACCGGGAATCAAATGGCTACACCTTC
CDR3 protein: CSVDRESNGYTF

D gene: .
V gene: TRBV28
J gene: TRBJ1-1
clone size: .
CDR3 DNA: TGTGCCAGCACCACATCCGTGGGGCTTTACACTGAAGCTTTCTTT
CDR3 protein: CASTTSVGLYTEAFF

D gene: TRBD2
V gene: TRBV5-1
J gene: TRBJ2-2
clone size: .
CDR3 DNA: TGCGCCAGCAGCTTGGGACTAGCGGGGGGCTGGAACACCGGGGAGCTGTTTTTT
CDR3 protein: CASSLGLAGGWNTGELFF

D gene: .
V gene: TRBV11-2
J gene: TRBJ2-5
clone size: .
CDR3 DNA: TGTGCCAGCAGCTTAACGACTAGTTATGAGACCCAGTACTTC
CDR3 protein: CASSLTTSYETQYF

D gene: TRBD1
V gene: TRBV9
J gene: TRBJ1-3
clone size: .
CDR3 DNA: TGTGCCAGCAGCCTGGGACAGCAGCAGAACACCATATATTTT
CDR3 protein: CASSLGQQQNTIYF

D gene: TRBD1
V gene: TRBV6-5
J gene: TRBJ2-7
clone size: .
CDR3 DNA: TGTGCCAGCAGTTACGGTGAGACAGGGAACGAGCAGTACTTC
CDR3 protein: CASSYGETGNEQYF

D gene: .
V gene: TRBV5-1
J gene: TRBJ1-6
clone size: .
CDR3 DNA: TGCGCCAGCAGCTTGAAGGGGCATTCACCCCTCCACTTT
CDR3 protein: CASSLKGHSPLHF

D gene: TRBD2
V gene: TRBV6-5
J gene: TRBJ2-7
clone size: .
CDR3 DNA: TGTGCCAGCAGTTCCCGGGGAGGGGTAACCTACGAGCAGTACTTC
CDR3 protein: CASSSRGGVTYEQYF

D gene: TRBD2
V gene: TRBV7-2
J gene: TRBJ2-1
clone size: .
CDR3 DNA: TGTGCCAGCAGCCCACCGGGACTAGCGGGACGAGGTGAGCAGTTCTTC
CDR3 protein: CASSPPGLAGRGEQFF

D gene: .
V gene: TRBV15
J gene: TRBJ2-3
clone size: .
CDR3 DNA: TGTGCCACCAGCAGACCCAGCGCGAGACCCACAGATACGCAGTATTTT
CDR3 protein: CATSRPSARPTDTQYF

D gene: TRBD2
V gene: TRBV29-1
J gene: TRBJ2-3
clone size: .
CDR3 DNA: TGCAGCGTTGAAGAACGGGGGCGGGGGGGAGATACGCAGTATTTT
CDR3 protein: CSVEERGRGGDTQYF

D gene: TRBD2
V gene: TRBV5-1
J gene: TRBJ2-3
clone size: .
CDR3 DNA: TGCGCCAGCAGCTTGAAAGCGGGGATTAGCACAGATACGCAGTATTTT
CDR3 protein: CASSLKAGISTDTQYF

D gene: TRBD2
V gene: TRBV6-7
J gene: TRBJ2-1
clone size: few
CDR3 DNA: TGTGCCAGCAGTGGCGTGGACTCCGGGACTAGTAGGCCCGAGCAGTTCTTC
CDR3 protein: CASSGVDSGTSRPEQFF

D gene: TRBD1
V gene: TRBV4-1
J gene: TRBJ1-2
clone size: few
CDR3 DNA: TGCGCCAGCAGCCCGCCGGGACAGCTCTATGGCTACACCTTC
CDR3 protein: CASSPPGQLYGYTF

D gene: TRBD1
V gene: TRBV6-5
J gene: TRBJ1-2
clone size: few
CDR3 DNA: TGTGCCAGCACTAGACAGGGGGCCGCCTATGGCTACACCTTC
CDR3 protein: CASTRQGAAYGYTF

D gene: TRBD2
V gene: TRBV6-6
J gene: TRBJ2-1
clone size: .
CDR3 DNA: TGTGCCAGCAGTTCGACTAGCGGGGCCTCGGATGAGCAGTTCTTC
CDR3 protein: CASSSTSGASDEQFF

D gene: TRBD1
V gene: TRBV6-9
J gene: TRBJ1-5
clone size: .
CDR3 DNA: TGTGCCAGATACCGGGACAGGGGCGATCAGCCCCAGCATTTT
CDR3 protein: CARYRDRGDQPQHF

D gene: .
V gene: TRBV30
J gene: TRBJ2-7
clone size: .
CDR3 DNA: TGTGCCTGGAGTGTAGGGGACAACTACGAGCAGTACTTC
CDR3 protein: CAWSVGDNYEQYF

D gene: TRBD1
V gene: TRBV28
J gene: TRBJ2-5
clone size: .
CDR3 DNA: TGTGCCAGCGGACCCGGAGGACAGGGGGCCCAGACCCAGTACTTC
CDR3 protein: CASGPGGQGAQTQYF

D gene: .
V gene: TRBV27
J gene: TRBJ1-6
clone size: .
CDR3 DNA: TGTGCCAGCAGTTTCCGACAGGATAATTCACCCCTCCACTTT
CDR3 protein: CASSFRQDNSPLHF

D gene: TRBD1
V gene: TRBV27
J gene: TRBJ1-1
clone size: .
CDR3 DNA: TGTGCCACCCACCTGACAGGGGCGGCGAGCGACACTGAAGCTTTCTTT
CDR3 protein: CATHLTGAASDTEAFF

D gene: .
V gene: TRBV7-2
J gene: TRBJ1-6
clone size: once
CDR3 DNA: TGTGCCAGCAGCTCGAAAGGGACACAATACCCCAATTCACCCCTCCACTTT
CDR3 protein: CASSSKGTQYPNSPLHF

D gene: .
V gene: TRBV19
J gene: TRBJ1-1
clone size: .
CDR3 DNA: TGTGCCAGTAGTACAACAGGGAGAATGAACACTGAAGCTTTCTTT
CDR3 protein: CASSTTGRMNTEAFF

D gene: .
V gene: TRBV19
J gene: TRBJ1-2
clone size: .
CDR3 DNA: TGTGCCAGTAGCCCCCCCCTCAGGTATGGCTACACCTTC
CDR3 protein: CASSPPLRYGYTF

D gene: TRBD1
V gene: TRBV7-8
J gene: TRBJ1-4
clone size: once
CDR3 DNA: TGTGCCAGCAGCTCCCATGTAAGGGGGCGGACGAATAATGAAAAACTGTTTTTT
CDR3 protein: CASSSHVRGRTNNEKLFF